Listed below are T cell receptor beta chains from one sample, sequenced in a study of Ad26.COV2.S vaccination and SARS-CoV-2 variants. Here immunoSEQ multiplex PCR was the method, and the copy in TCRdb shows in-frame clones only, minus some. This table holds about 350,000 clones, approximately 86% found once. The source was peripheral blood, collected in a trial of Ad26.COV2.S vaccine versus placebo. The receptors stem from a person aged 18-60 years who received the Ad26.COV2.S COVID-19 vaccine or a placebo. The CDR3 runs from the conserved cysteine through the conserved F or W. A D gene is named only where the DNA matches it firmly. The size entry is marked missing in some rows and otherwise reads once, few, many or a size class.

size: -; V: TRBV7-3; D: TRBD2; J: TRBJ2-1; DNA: TGTGCCAGCAGCCCGACTAGCGCCAATGAGCAGTTCTTC; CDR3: CASSPTSANEQFF
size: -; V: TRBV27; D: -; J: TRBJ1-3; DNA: TGTGCCAGCCCGACGGGCTCTGGAAACACCATATATTTT; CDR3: CASPTGSGNTIYF
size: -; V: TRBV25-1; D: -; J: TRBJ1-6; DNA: TGTGCCAGCAGTGAAAATCGGCAGGGCTCACCCCTCCACTTT; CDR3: CASSENRQGSPLHF
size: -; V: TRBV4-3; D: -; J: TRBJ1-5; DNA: TGCGCCAGCAGCCAAGATCTAAGGGGTGGGAATCAGCCCCAGCATTTT; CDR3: CASSQDLRGGNQPQHF
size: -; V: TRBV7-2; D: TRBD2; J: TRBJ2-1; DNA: TGTGCCAGCAGCCCCAGCGGGGGGTACAATGAGCAGTTCTTC; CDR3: CASSPSGGYNEQFF
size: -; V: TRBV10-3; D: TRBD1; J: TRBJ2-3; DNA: TGTGCCATCAGTGGCCAGGGACAGGGTCAGGCAGATACGCAGTATTTT; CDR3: CAISGQGQGQADTQYF
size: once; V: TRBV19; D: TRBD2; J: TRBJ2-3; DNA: TGTGCCAGTAGGCCCCCGGGGGGTCGGGATACGCAGTATTTT; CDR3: CASRPPGGRDTQYF
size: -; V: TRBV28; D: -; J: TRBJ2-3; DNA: TGTGCCAGCAGTTCCAGATCAGGGGGCGGGGGTATATCAGATACGCAGTATTTT; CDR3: CASSSRSGGGGISDTQYF
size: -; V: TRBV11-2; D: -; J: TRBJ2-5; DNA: TGTGCCAGCAGCTTAGTACGACCCGAGGTGGAGACCCAGTACTTC; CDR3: CASSLVRPEVETQYF
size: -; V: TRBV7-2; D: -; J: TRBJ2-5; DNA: TGTGCCAGCAGCTCGACTGGGGTACAGGGTCGAGAGACCCAGTACTTC; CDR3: CASSSTGVQGRETQYF
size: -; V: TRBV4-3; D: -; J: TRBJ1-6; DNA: TGCGCCAGCAGCCAAGATTGGAGGCTAGGGTCACCCCTCCACTTT; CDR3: CASSQDWRLGSPLHF
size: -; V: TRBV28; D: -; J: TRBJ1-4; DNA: TGTGCCAGCAGTTACCCCGACCTCTATGAAAAACTGTTTTTT; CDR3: CASSYPDLYEKLFF
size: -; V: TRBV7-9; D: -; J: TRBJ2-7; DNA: TGTGCCAGCAGCTTAGGGACTTGGGGGGCGGGAAGCTACGAGCAGTACTTC; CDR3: CASSLGTWGAGSYEQYF
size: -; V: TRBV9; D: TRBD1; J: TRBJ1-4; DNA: TGTGCCAGCAGCGAGACAGGGAAATGGGATGAAAAACTGTTTTTT; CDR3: CASSETGKWDEKLFF
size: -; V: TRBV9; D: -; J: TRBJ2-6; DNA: TGTGCCAGCAGCGATACCGGGACCCGGGGGGCCGGGGCCAACGTCCTGACTTTC; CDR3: CASSDTGTRGAGANVLTF
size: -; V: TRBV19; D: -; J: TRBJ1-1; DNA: TGTGCCAGTAGTTCTCAGGGCCCTGGCACTGAAGCTTTCTTT; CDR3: CASSSQGPGTEAFF
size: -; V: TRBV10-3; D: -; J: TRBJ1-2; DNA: TGTGCCATCAGTGGCGACAGCCTTTCCTATGGCTACACCTTC; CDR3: CAISGDSLSYGYTF
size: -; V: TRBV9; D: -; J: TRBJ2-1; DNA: TGTGCCAGCAGCTCAGGGAGTAGCTCCTACAATGAGCAGTTCTTC; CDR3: CASSSGSSSYNEQFF
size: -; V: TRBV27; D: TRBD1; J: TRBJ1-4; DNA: TGTGCCAGCAGAGAGGTTCCGGGACAGCAAACGGCCTATGAAAAACTGTTTTTT; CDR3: CASREVPGQQTAYEKLFF
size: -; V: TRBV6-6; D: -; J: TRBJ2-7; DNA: TGTGCCAGCAGTTACGGAGGGACATCTTACGAGCAGTACTTC; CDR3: CASSYGGTSYEQYF
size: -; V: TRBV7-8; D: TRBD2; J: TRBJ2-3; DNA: TGTGCCAGCAGGAGTATTAGCACTAGCGGGAGGGCCGCAGATACGCAGTATTTT; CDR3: CASRSISTSGRAADTQYF
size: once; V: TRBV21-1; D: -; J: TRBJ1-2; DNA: TGTGCCAGCAGCAACAGGACAGGGGTAGGAGGCTACACCTTC; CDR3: CASSNRTGVGGYTF